The next 4 T cell receptor beta chains were all read from a single sample in a study of blood T cell repertoires in COVID-19. This table comes from immunoSEQ multiplex PCR, and its TCRdb copy is limited to in-frame clones, with some not included. The data contain roughly 190,000 clones, less than 90% of them singletons. The source material was peripheral blood. These receptors were taken from a man under 40 with acute or convalescent COVID-19.

This clone was observed a single time. The chain combines TRBV30 with TRBJ1-6, with a possible D match to TRBD1 (5 bases). The germline V gene encodes CDR1 GTSNPN and CDR2 SVGIG (reference sequence). The CDR3 sequence is 17 residues long. Trimming took off 3 bases at V and 0 bases at J, with 15 bases between the two ends. The CDR3 protein is CAWRSAGLSSYNSPLHF. The CDR3 region has the DNA TGTGCCTGGAGGTCGGCGGGACTGAGCTCCTATAATTCACCCCTCCACTTT.

The chain employs TRBV6-5 and TRBJ1-2, with D possibly being TRBD1 (6 bases). Trimming shortened V by 8 bases and J by 4 bases, and 20 bases separated the two germline ends. The CDR3 length is 15 residues. Germline V gives CDR1 MNHEY, CDR2 SVGAGI. CDR3 sequence (DNA): TGTGCCAGCCTAACTAGAAGGCAGGGGCGCTATGGCTACACCTTC. It codes for CASLTRRQGRYGYTF.

The chain recombines TRBV7-8 with TRBJ2-7; the D gene is possibly TRBD2 (5 bases). Germline CDR1 and CDR2: SGHVS and FQNEAQ. V was shortened by 4 bases and J by 3 bases, with 22 bases between the two germline ends. This CDR3 is built from 17 residues. The chain's CDR3 is CASSSNPPSDYYYEQYF. CDR3 nucleotide sequence: TGTGCCAGCAGCTCAAACCCCCCTTCTGACTACTACTACGAGCAGTACTTC.

This clone was found a few times. The rearrangement links TRBV28 to TRBJ1-6; D perhaps matches TRBD1 (6 bases). Per germline, CDR1 MDHEN and CDR2 SYDVKM. This CDR3 has 18 residues. Between the trimmed V and J ends, which lost 8 bases and 0 bases, there was a span of 20 bases. The DNA of the CDR3 is TGTGCCAGCGCCCTTGAGTGGGGGGGCAGCTCCTATAATTCACCCCTCCACTTT. Its protein product is CASALEWGGSSYNSPLHF.